The 7 T cell receptor beta chains below all came from one sample that was sequenced in a study of CD8 T cells in Susac syndrome. Random hexamers were used to reverse transcribe the RNA input (roughly 0.5 to 1 ug). TCRdb passed the immunoSEQ multiplex PCR reads through MiXCR, listing each CDR3 protein once. The profile covers some 300,000 distinct CDR3 sequences, with around 83% appearing a single time and over 0.1% taken by the ten largest. Input material: CD8+ T cells from PBMCs. The source of these receptors is a human donor with multiple sclerosis.

Only one count was recorded for this clonotype. The J gene is TRBJ1-1, the V gene TRBV29-1; D possibly corresponds to TRBD1 (6 bases). This CDR3 comprises 12 residues. The V gene lost 5 bases and the J gene lost 1 base, with 8 bases spanning the gap. Germline CDR1 and CDR2: SQVTM and ANQGSEA. DNA for the CDR3: TGCAGCGTTCCGGACAGGAACACTGAAGCTTTCTTT. It translates to CSVPDRNTEAFF.

In its sample, this clonotype was seen once. The J gene is TRBJ2-1, the V gene TRBV10-2; perhaps TRBD1 as D (6 bases). CDR1 and CDR2 from the germline V gene are WSHSY and SAAADI. Trimming cost V 8 bases and J 10 bases, with 12 bases left between them. The CDR3 is 11 residues long. CDR3 loop: CASGPGTEQFF. CDR3 bases: TGCGCCAGCGGACCGGGGACAGAGCAGTTCTTC.

J is TRBJ2-1 and V is TRBV20-1, with 7 bases identical to TRBD2. This CDR3 contains 16 residues. Trimming took 0 bases from V and 4 from J; bases not matched to a gene: 9. The germline V gene encodes CDR1 DFQATT and CDR2 SNEGSKA (reference sequence). CDR3: CSARDKSLAVYNEQFF. In DNA, the CDR3 is TGCAGTGCTAGAGATAAGTCCCTAGCGGTATACAATGAGCAGTTCTTC.

This clonotype was observed a few times. The chain employs TRBV5-6 and TRBJ2-7; TRBD1 might be the D (6 bases). Germline CDR1 is SGHDT and CDR2 is YYEEEE. This CDR3 comprises 15 residues. V dropped 2 bases and J dropped 4 bases, with 16 bases sitting between them. The CDR3 loop reads CASSFQGTASYEQYF. CDR3 DNA: TGTGCCAGCAGCTTTCAGGGGACCGCGTCGTACGAGCAGTACTTC.

The chain recombines TRBV5-1 with TRBJ1-2, with 7 bases fitting TRBD1. The CDR3 spans 20 residues. Germline values: CDR1 SGHRS, CDR2 YFSETQ. The trim removed 0 bases at V and 1 base at J, leaving 18 bases unmatched. The CDR3, as DNA: TGCGCCAGCAGCTTGGCCGGGCTCTTGAAGGGGACAGACTATAACTATGGCTACACCTTC. Its protein is CASSLAGLLKGTDYNYGYTF.

This clonotype has more than one count but fewer than ten. This chain uses TRBV6-1 with TRBJ2-7, with 14 bases lining up with TRBD2. Germline assignment: CDR1 MNHNS and CDR2 SASEGT. CDR3 size: 19 residues. The J segment lost 2 bases and the V segment lost 6 bases, leaving 15 bases of the junction unmatched. The CDR3 sequence is CASSLVSGTSGRLAYEQYF. CDR3 sequence (DNA): TGTGCCAGCAGCCTAGTCTCCGGGACTAGCGGGAGACTGGCCTACGAGCAGTACTTC.

The chain couples TRBV20-1 to TRBJ1-1; 8 nucleotides agree with TRBD1. Germline V gene data show CDR1 as DFQATT and CDR2 as SNEGSKA (reference sequence). CDR3 length: 15 amino acids. V trimming: 4 bases; J trimming: 4 bases; junction bases outside the gene matches: 11. CDR3 in amino acids: CSATTRRGPLTEAFF. The DNA for the CDR3 is TGCAGTGCTACAACCCGCAGGGGGCCACTCACTGAAGCTTTCTTT.